The table lists the clone carrying this T cell receptor beta chain with a few counts. Its antigen is undetermined. Original data processing: Clinicopathological groups supplied CDR3 differences that were used to build a distant-metastasis classifier for papillary thyroid cancer. TCRdb re-analyzed the PCR reads using MiXCR. TCRdb's processing, not the authors' own work, is the source of the V and J calls. Among about 28,000 clones listed, less than 25% were seen once. Not a single patient had been given any form of treatment at any point before undergoing thyroid surgery. This entry comes from a study of metastatic and nonmetastatic thyroid tumors. About the study: Repertoires of blood and of tissue (tumor or nodule) from malignant and benign thyroid patients were compared. General study results and limits: The study reportedly found significantly higher TCR beta diversity in malignant thyroid tumors than benign nodules, in blood and tumor.

V lost 7 bases, J lost 3 bases, and 12 bases lay in between. The length of the CDR3 is 13 residues. The chain recombines TRBV12-3 or TRBV12-4 with TRBJ1-1; no reliable D call. The TCR sequence derives from a female donor with papillary thyroid cancer or a benign thyroid nodule (not recorded which). Some clones in this sample may be carry-over from other donors' samples. What was sequenced was blood. In nucleotides, the CDR3 is TGTGCCAGCACCGGAGTTTCGGACACTGAAGCTTTCTTT. Its translation is CASTGVSDTEAFF.